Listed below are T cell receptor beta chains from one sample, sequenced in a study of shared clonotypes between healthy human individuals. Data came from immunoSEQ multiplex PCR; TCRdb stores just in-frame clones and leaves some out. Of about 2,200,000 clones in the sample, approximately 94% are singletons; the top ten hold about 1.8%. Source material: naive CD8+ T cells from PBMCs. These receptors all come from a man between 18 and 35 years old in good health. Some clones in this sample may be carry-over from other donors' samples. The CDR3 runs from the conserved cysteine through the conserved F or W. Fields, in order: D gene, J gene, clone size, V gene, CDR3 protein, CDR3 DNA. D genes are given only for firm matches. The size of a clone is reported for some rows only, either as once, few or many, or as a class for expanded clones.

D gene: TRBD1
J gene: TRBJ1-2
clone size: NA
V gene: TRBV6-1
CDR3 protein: CASSEFTLRGQGYTF
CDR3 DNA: TGTGCCAGCAGTGAATTTACGTTGAGGGGGCAAGGCTACACCTTC

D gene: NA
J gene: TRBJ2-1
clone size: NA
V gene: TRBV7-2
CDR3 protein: CASSLIAPSSYNEQFF
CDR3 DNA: TGTGCCAGCAGCTTAATAGCCCCGAGCTCCTACAATGAGCAGTTCTTC

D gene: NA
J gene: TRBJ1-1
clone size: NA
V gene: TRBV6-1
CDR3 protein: CASSDPWGSGTEAFF
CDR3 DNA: TGTGCCAGCAGTGACCCCTGGGGGAGTGGCACTGAAGCTTTCTTT

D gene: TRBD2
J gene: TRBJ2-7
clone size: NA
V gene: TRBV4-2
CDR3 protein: CASSQGVGGTYEQYF
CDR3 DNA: TGTGCCAGCAGCCAAGGCGTCGGGGGGACCTACGAGCAGTACTTC

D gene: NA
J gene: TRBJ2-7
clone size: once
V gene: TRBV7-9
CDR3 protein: CASSLDGPREQYF
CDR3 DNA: TGTGCCAGCAGCTTAGACGGCCCTCGGGAGCAGTACTTC

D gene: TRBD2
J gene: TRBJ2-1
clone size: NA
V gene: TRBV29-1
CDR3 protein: CSVFTGTSGSEQFF
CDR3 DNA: TGCAGCGTTTTCACCGGGACTAGCGGGAGTGAGCAGTTCTTC

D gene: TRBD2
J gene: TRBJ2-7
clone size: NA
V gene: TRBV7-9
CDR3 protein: CASSLPGLAGVYEQYF
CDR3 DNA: TGTGCCAGCAGCTTACCAGGACTAGCGGGAGTTTACGAGCAGTACTTC

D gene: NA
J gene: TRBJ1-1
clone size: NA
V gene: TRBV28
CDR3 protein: CASSFMGGNTEAFF
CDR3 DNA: TGTGCCAGCAGTTTTATGGGGGGTAACACTGAAGCTTTCTTT

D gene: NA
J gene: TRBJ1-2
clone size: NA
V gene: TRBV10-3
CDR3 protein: CATGTGLYGYTF
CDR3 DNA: TGTGCCACTGGGACGGGGCTATATGGCTACACCTTC

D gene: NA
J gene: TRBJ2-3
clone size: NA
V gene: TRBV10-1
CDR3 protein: CASSEGLRGTDTQYF
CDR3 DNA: TGCGCCAGCAGTGAGGGCTTAAGGGGCACAGATACGCAGTATTTT

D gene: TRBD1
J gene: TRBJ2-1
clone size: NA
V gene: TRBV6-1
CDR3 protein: CATWDRGYNEQFF
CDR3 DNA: TGTGCGACGTGGGACAGGGGGTACAATGAGCAGTTCTTC

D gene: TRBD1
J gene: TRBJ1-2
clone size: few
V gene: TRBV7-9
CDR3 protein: CASSITGTGISGYTF
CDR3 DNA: TGTGCCAGCAGCATTACCGGGACAGGGATCAGTGGCTACACCTTC

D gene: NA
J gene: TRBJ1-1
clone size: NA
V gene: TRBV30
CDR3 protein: CAWWPWGGNTEAFF
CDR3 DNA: TGTGCCTGGTGGCCATGGGGGGGGAACACTGAAGCTTTCTTT

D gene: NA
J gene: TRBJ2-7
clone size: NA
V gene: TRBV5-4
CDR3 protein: CASSWGTATYEQYF
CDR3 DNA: TGTGCCAGCAGCTGGGGAACAGCAACCTACGAGCAGTACTTC

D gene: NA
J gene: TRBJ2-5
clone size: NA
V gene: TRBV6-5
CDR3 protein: CASTAGGVRGETQYF
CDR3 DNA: TGTGCCAGCACTGCAGGGGGGGTACGAGGGGAGACCCAGTACTTC

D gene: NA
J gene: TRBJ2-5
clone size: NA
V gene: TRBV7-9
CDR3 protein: CASSLAGVSETQYF
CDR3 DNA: TGTGCCAGCAGCTTAGCGGGAGTGTCAGAGACCCAGTACTTC

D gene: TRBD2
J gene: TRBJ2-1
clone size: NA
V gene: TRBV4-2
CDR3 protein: CASSLLGTSGSSYNEQFF
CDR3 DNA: TGTGCCAGCAGCCTTCTAGGGACTAGCGGGAGCTCCTACAATGAGCAGTTCTTC

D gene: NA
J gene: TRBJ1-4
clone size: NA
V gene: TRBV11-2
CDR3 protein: CASSLRLDEKLFF
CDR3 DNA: TGTGCCAGCAGCCTAAGACTAGATGAAAAACTGTTTTTT

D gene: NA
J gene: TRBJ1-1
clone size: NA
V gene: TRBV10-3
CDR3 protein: CAISDRSSGERAFF
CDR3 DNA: TGTGCCATCAGTGATCGCTCGTCAGGGGAGAGAGCTTTCTTT

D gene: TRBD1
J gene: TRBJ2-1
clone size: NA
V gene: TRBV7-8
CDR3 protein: CASSTPTGYGNEQFF
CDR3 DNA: TGTGCCAGCAGCACCCCGACAGGGTATGGCAATGAGCAGTTCTTC

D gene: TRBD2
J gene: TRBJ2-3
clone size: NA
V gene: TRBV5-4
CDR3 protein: CASSPGLALAVGTDTQYF
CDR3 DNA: TGTGCCAGCAGCCCGGGACTAGCTCTAGCGGTAGGCACAGATACGCAGTATTTT

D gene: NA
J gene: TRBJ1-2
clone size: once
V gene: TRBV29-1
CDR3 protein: CSVVGGNYGYTF
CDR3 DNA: TGCAGCGTTGTGGGGGGGAACTATGGCTACACCTTC

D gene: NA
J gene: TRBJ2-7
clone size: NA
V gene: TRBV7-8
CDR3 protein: CASSPHLSDYEQYF
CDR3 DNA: TGTGCCAGCAGCCCTCACCTATCAGACTACGAGCAGTACTTC

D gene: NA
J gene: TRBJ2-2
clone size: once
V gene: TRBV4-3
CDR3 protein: CASSQDRYGKTGELFF
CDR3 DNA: TGCGCCAGCAGCCAAGATCGGTATGGCAAAACCGGGGAGCTGTTTTTT

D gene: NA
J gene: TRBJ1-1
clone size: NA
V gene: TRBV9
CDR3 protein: CASGKDSENTEAFF
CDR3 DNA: TGTGCCAGCGGAAAGGACAGTGAGAACACTGAAGCTTTCTTT

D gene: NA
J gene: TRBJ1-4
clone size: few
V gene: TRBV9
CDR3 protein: CASSDFNEKLFF
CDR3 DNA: TGTGCCAGCAGCGACTTTAATGAAAAACTGTTTTTT

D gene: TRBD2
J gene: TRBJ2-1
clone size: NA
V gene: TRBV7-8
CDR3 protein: CASSLGASGRVSSYNEQFF
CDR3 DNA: TGTGCCAGCAGCTTAGGAGCTAGCGGGAGAGTGAGCTCCTACAATGAGCAGTTCTTC

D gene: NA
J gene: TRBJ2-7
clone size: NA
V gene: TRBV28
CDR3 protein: CASSFAGTYEQYF
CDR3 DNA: TGTGCCAGCAGTTTTGCAGGGACGTACGAGCAGTACTTC

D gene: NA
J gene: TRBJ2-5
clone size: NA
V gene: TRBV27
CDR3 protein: CASSSLPLRETQYF
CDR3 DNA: TGTGCCAGCAGTTCGCTACCCCTAAGGGAGACCCAGTACTTC

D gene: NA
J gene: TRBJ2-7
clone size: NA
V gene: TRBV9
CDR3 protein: CASSVAPVGYEQYF
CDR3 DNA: TGTGCCAGCAGCGTAGCCCCGGTTGGGTACGAGCAGTACTTC

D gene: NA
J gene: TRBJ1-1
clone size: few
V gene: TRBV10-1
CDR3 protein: CASSESWPDDTEAFF
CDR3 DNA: TGCGCCAGCAGTGAGTCGTGGCCGGATGACACTGAAGCTTTCTTT

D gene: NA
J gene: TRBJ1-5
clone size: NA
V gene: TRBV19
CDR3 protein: CASSMTGYSNQPQHF
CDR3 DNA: TGTGCCAGTAGTATGACAGGTTATAGCAATCAGCCCCAGCATTTT

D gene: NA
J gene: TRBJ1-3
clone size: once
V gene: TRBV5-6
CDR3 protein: CASSYGNSGNTIYF
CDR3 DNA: TGTGCCAGCAGTTATGGTAACTCTGGAAACACCATATATTTT

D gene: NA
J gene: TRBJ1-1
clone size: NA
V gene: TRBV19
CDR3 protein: CASSIFSGNTEAFF
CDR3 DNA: TGTGCCAGTAGTATTTTTAGCGGGAACACTGAAGCTTTCTTT

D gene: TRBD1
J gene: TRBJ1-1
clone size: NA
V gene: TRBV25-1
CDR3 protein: CASRTGGFTEAFF
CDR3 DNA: TGTGCCAGCAGGACAGGGGGATTCACTGAAGCTTTCTTT

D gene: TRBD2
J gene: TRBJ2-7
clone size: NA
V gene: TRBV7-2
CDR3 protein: CASRTRREGTYEQYF
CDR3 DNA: TGTGCCAGCAGGACTCGCCGGGAGGGGACCTACGAGCAGTACTTC

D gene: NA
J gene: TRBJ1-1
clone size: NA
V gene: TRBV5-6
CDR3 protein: CASSAPPGAEDTEAFF
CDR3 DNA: TGTGCCAGCAGCGCACCCCCCGGGGCGGAGGACACTGAAGCTTTCTTT

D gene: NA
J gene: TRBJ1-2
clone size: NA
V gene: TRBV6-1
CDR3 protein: CASSEYSGDRYGYTF
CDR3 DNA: TGTGCCAGCAGTGAATACTCAGGGGATAGATATGGCTACACCTTC

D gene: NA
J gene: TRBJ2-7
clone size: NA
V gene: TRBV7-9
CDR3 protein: CASSPLSRYEQYF
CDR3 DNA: TGTGCCAGCAGCCCGTTATCCCGATACGAGCAGTACTTC

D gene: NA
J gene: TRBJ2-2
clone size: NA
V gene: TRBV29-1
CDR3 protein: CSVVFGRGTGELFF
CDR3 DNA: TGCAGCGTTGTGTTTGGACGAGGCACCGGGGAGCTGTTTTTT

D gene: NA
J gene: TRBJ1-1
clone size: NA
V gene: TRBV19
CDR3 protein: CASSPGSTLHEAFF
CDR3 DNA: TGTGCCAGTAGTCCCGGGTCCACGCTTCATGAAGCTTTCTTT

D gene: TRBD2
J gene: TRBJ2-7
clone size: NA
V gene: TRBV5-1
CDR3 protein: CASSVGLADTYEQYF
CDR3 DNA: TGCGCCAGCAGCGTAGGACTAGCGGATACCTACGAGCAGTACTTC

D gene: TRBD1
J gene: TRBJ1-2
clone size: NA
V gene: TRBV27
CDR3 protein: CASEGAHYGYTF
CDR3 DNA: TGTGCCAGCGAGGGGGCTCACTATGGCTACACCTTC

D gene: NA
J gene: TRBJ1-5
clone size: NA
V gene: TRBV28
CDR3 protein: CASSLDRLNQPQHF
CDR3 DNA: TGTGCCAGCAGCCTCGACAGGTTAAATCAGCCCCAGCATTTT

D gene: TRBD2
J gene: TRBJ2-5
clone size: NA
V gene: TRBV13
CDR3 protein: CASSPKGLAGTYQETQYF
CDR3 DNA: TGTGCCAGCAGCCCCAAGGGACTAGCGGGAACTTACCAAGAGACCCAGTACTTC

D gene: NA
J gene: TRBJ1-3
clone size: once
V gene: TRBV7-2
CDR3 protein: CASTPKGTGNTIYF
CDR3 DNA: TGTGCCAGCACCCCTAAGGGAACTGGAAACACCATATATTTT

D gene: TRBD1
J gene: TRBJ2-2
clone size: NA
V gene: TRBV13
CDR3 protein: CASTDRAGTGELFF
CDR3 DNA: TGTGCCAGCACGGACAGGGCGGGAACCGGGGAGCTGTTTTTT

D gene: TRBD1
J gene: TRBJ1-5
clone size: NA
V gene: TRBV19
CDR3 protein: CASTPTGPSNQPQHF
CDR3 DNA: TGTGCCAGTACCCCGACAGGGCCTAGCAATCAGCCCCAGCATTTT

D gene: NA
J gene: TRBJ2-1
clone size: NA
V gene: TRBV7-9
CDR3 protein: CASSFLGNEQFF
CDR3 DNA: TGTGCCAGCAGCTTCTTAGGCAATGAGCAGTTCTTC

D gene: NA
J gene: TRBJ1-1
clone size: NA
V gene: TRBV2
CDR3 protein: CASSSRATLNTEAFF
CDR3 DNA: TGTGCCAGCAGTTCCCGTGCGACACTCAACACTGAAGCTTTCTTT